The 24 T cell receptor beta chains listed next were all sequenced from one sample in a study of blood T cell repertoires in COVID-19. The repertoire was sequenced with immunoSEQ multiplex PCR; TCRdb's copy has only in-frame clones and lacks some. The sample lists roughly 220,000 clones, about 87% occurring once. The sample consisted of PBMCs or T cells enriched from blood (not recorded which). These receptors were obtained from a woman in her 30s who had recovered from COVID-19.

This chain links TRBV2 with TRBJ2-7; 7 nucleotides agree with TRBD2. CDR1 is SNHLY, CDR2 FYNNEI, per germline. The CDR3 is made up of 13 amino acids. Unmatched junction bases numbered 6, after V lost 8 bases and J lost 2 bases. CDR3 DNA sequence: TGTGCCAGCTGGAGCGGGGAAGCCTACGAGCAGTACTTC. It specifies CASWSGEAYEQYF.

The chain joins TRBV19 to TRBJ2-1, with TRBD1 matching 8 bases. V shed 6 bases, J shed 7 bases, and the junction held 2 bases outside the gene matches. Germline CDR1 LNHDA, CDR2 SQIVND (reference sequence). The CDR3 runs 12 residues. The CDR3 region is CASRTGVNEQFF. CDR3 in DNA: TGTGCCAGTAGGACAGGGGTAAATGAGCAGTTCTTC. The whole variable domain, remainder taken from reference TRBV19 and TRBJ2-1, is DGGITQSPKYLFRKEGQNVTLSCEQNLNHDAMYWYRQDPGQGLRLIYYSQIVNDFQKGDIAEGYSVSREKKESFPLTVTSAQKNPTAFYLCASRTGVNEQFFGPGTRLTVL.

This chain joins TRBV19 and TRBJ1-5, with D possibly matching TRBD1 (5 bases). Germline loops: CDR1 LNHDA, CDR2 SQIVND (reference sequence). V lost 3 bases, J lost 4 bases, and 13 bases lay in between. The CDR3 runs to 15 residues. The CDR3 nucleotides read TGTGCCAGTAGTATCATGGACGGGGGAAATCAGCCCCAGCATTTT. It is translated as CASSIMDGGNQPQHF. The variable domain in full, with the rest retrieved from reference TRBV19 and TRBJ1-5, is DGGITQSPKYLFRKEGQNVTLSCEQNLNHDAMYWYRQDPGQGLRLIYYSQIVNDFQKGDIAEGYSVSREKKESFPLTVTSAQKNPTAFYLCASSIMDGGNQPQHFGDGTRLSIL.

DNA of the CDR3: TGTGCCAGCAGTGAACGGGGGGGCACAGATACGCAGTATTTT. Residues: CASSERGGTDTQYF. The chain carries TRBV6-4 and TRBJ2-3, with TRBD2 matching over 7 bases. CDR1 MRHNA and CDR2 SNTAGT come from the germline V gene. J was trimmed by 1 base and V by 3 bases; bases with no gene match: 1. The CDR3 spans 14 residues.

In this sample, this clone turned up a few times. The chain is built from TRBV27 and TRBJ2-1; 9 bases line up with TRBD2. Germline trimming cut 2 bases from V and 0 bases from J; bases unmatched to any gene: 8. Germline V lookup: CDR1 MNHEY, CDR2 SMNVEV (reference sequence). The CDR3 contains 18 residues. CDR3 nucleotide sequence: TGTGCCAGCAGTTTAACGAGCGGGGGGCTAAGCTCCTACAATGAGCAGTTCTTC. Translating it yields CASSLTSGGLSSYNEQFF.

This clone was counted only a few times. The chain couples TRBV4-1 to TRBJ1-3; a possible D gene is TRBD1 (6 bases). The CDR3 is 17 residues long. Germline V gene sequence: CDR1 MGHRA, CDR2 YSYEKL. Between the trimmed V and J ends, which lost 0 bases and 0 bases, there was a span of 12 bases. CDR3 residues: CASSQDDRMSSGNTIYF. CDR3 DNA: TGCGCCAGCAGCCAAGATGACAGGATGAGCTCTGGAAACACCATATATTTT.

The chain is built from TRBV21-1 and TRBJ2-2; TRBD1 is the table's D call and was not checked against the DNA. TRBV21-1 is a documented pseudogene. The CDR3 extends over 13 amino acids. The CDR3 DNA sequence: TGTGCCAGCGAGACAGGCAATACCGGGGAGCTGTTTTTT. Protein product: CASETGNTGELFF.

The chain recombines TRBV3-1 (or the pseudogene TRBV3-2) with TRBJ2-1; D unresolved. CDR1 LGHDT and CDR2 YNNKEL come from the germline V gene (reference sequence). V dropped 0 bases and J dropped 2 bases, with 8 bases sitting between them. The CDR3 sequence is 15 residues long. CDR3 sequence: CASSQDYRPYNEQFF. CDR3 nucleotide sequence: TGTGCCAGCAGCCAAGACTACAGACCCTACAATGAGCAGTTCTTC.

The CDR3 sequence: CASSVEARVRPYEQYF. The CDR3 DNA sequence: TGTGCCAGCAGCGTAGAAGCGAGAGTCAGACCCTACGAGCAGTACTTC. The chain joins TRBV9 to TRBJ2-7; no clear D. Germline CDR1 reads SGDLS; CDR2 reads YYNGEE. V lost 0 bases, J lost 2 bases, and 15 bases lay in between. The CDR3 spans 16 residues.

V is TRBV6-2 or TRBV6-3 and J is TRBJ2-3, with TRBD1 identical over 7 bases. Germline lookup yields CDR1 MNHEY and CDR2 SVGEGT. The CDR3 is made up of 16 amino acids. Trimming removed 5 bases from V and 4 bases from J; junction bases left unmatched: 12. The CDR3 DNA reads as TGTGCCAGCAGTGGACAGACGACAGGGTGGGCAGATACGCAGTATTTT. This encodes CASSGQTTGWADTQYF.

Details on this clone: A far more abundant clone sits one base away, making this likely a read error. This chain connects TRBV2 to TRBJ2-2; 7 bases map to TRBD2. This CDR3 contains 14 residues. The V segment lost 2 bases and the J segment 3 bases; nucleotides outside the gene matches: 0. Looked up from germline, CDR1 is SNHLY and CDR2 is FYNNEI. The CDR3 protein is CASSERGDTGELFF. The CDR3 coding sequence is TGTGCCAGCAGTGAACGGGGGGACACCGGGGAGCTGTTTTTT.

V is TRBV15 and J is TRBJ1-4; 10 bases map to TRBD1. Germline V gene lookup returns CDR1 LNHNV and CDR2 YYDKDF (reference sequence). The CDR3 spans 14 residues. With 5 bases clipped from V and 5 bases from J, the junction kept 2 bases outside the gene matches. The CDR3 coding sequence is TGTGCCACCAGCTGGGGACAGGGGAATGAAAAACTGTTTTTT. Its protein is CATSWGQGNEKLFF.

The chain has TRBV4-1 and TRBJ1-2; possible D gene TRBD1, 6 bases. Germline values: CDR1 MGHRA, CDR2 YSYEKL. Trimming cost V 4 bases and J 0 bases, with 12 bases left between them. The CDR3 runs 15 residues. The CDR3 sequence: CASSRTGNTNYGYTF. In DNA form, the CDR3 reads TGCGCCAGCAGCCGAACAGGGAATACTAACTATGGCTACACCTTC.

The chain combines TRBV18 with TRBJ1-5; 9 nucleotides align to TRBD1. This CDR3 spans 17 amino acids. Germline V gene data show CDR1 as KGHSH and CDR2 as LQKENI. V shed 5 bases, J shed 0 bases, and the junction held 8 bases outside the gene matches. The CDR3 loop is CASSSTGTGNSNQPQHF. CDR3 in DNA: TGTGCCAGCTCATCTACCGGGACAGGGAATAGCAATCAGCCCCAGCATTTT.

The sample holds a few counts of this clone. The chain has TRBV12-3 or TRBV12-4 and TRBJ2-1; D unresolved. Trimming stripped 2 bases from V and 6 bases from J, with 2 bases between. CDR3 size: 11 residues. CDR3 region: CASSLLNEQFF. The CDR3 nucleotides read TGTGCCAGCAGTTTACTCAATGAGCAGTTCTTC.

The chain has TRBV7-2 and TRBJ1-2; 8 bases align to TRBD1. CDR3 length equals 14 residues. Germline V gene data show CDR1 as SGHTA and CDR2 as FQGNSA. With V trimmed by 1 base and J by 4 bases, 2 bases remained unmatched. Here the CDR3 reads CASSLDGTGYGYTF. Written as DNA, the CDR3 is TGTGCCAGCAGCTTAGATGGGACAGGCTATGGCTACACCTTC.

The chain combines TRBV3-1 (or the pseudogene TRBV3-2) with TRBJ1-4, with D possibly TRBD1 on 5 matching bases. Germline V gives CDR1 LGHDT, CDR2 YNNKEL (reference sequence). The V gene lost 0 bases and the J gene lost 5 bases, with 10 bases spanning the gap. The CDR3 totals 15 residues. Here the CDR3 reads CASSQDPGLNEKLFF. The CDR3 nucleotides are TGTGCCAGCAGCCAAGATCCGGGACTGAATGAAAAACTGTTTTTT.

The gene calls are TRBV5-4 and TRBJ2-3; 10 positions match TRBD2. V lost 3 bases, J lost 6 bases, and 10 bases stayed unmatched. Germline V gene data show CDR1 as SGHNT and CDR2 as YYREEE (reference sequence). The CDR3 extends over 16 amino acids. The CDR3 DNA follows: TGTGCCAGCAGCTCCCGAGTAGCGGGGGGTGTCGATACGCAGTATTTT. It is translated as CASSSRVAGGVDTQYF.

This clone was observed a handful of times. This chain joins TRBV5-1 and TRBJ2-7; 7 nucleotides line up with TRBD2. V shed 4 bases and J 4 bases; nucleotides not matched to a gene: 8. The germline V gene has CDR1 SGHRS and CDR2 YFSETQ. This CDR3 comprises 14 residues. CDR3 DNA sequence: TGCGCCAGCAGCCTAGCGGAACGTAAATACGAGCAGTACTTC. This gives the protein CASSLAERKYEQYF.

The V and J genes are TRBV4-2 and TRBJ1-2, with D perhaps TRBD1 (5 bases). CDR3 length: 15 residues. CDR1 LGHNA and CDR2 YNFKEQ come from the germline V gene. Trimming left V 2 bases short and J 3 bases short, with 13 bases between. CDR3 protein: CASSQKGPAYYGYTF. The CDR3 DNA is TGTGCCAGCAGCCAAAAGGGGCCAGCCTACTATGGCTACACCTTC.

V usage is TRBV6-1 and J usage is TRBJ1-2, with 9 bases matching TRBD1. V lost 1 base to trimming and J lost 8 bases; unmatched junction nucleotides: 11. CDR1 and CDR2 from the germline V gene are MNHNS and SASEGT. The CDR3 has 16 residues. The CDR3 region is CASSEVHGTGMRGYTF. Here the CDR3 DNA reads TGTGCCAGCAGTGAAGTGCACGGGACAGGGATGAGGGGCTACACCTTC.

This chain joins TRBV7-9 and TRBJ1-2; D might be TRBD1 (5 bases). The germline V and J ends were trimmed by 1 base and 8 bases, with 17 bases remaining between them. CDR1 and CDR2 (germline): SEHNR, FQNEAQ (reference sequence). This CDR3 has 15 residues. The CDR3 is CASSLVSQGAGGYTF. DNA of the CDR3: TGTGCCAGCAGCTTAGTCTCTCAGGGTGCAGGGGGCTACACCTTC.

The chain uses TRBV19 and TRBJ1-4; 9 nucleotides match TRBD1. The CDR3 spans 14 residues. The V gene end was trimmed by 5 bases and the J gene end by 8 bases; junction bases not matched to a gene: 6. The germline V gene has CDR1 LNHDA and CDR2 SQIVND (reference sequence). The CDR3 spells CASSRDRVGEKLFF. CDR3 nucleotides: TGTGCCAGTAGTCGGGACAGGGTGGGAGAAAAACTGTTTTTT.

This clone was detected once. V and J are TRBV5-1 and TRBJ1-1, with 8 bases fitting TRBD1. V was pared by 1 base and J by 6 bases, with 5 bases of the junction left unmatched. The CDR3 contains 14 residues. Looked up from germline, CDR1 is SGHRS and CDR2 is YFSETQ. In nucleotides, the CDR3 is TGCGCCAGCAGCTTGCGTCAGGGGGCGGCTGAAGCTTTCTTT. It encodes CASSLRQGAAEAFF.